The 13 T cell receptor beta chains below were found in one sample sequenced in a study of vaccination and CD4 T cells after COVID-19. Their antigens remain unidentified. Sample treatment: approximately 10-day PBMC culture with coronavirus spike peptide pools or control peptides (ViraFEST assay). Cultured CD4+ T-cell DNA underwent Oncomine TCR Beta short-read sequencing. TCRdb passed the PCR reads through MiXCR, listing each CDR3 protein once. The sample includes under 4,500 distinct CDR3 sequences, around 40% seen only once; the top ten take 25% to 30%. The sample consisted of CD4+ T cells from blood, cultured in vitro. The receptor source for this set is a human donor who had recovered from COVID-19.

This clonotype has more than one count but fewer than ten. CDR3 in DNA: TGTGCCAGCAGCTTAACCTACGAGCAGTACTTC. It is translated as CASSLTYEQYF. This chain links TRBV7-3 with TRBJ2-7; D gene unclear. Trimming stripped 0 bases from V and 3 bases from J, with 0 bases between. Germline lookup yields CDR1 SGHTA and CDR2 FQGTGA. CDR3 length equals 11 residues.

This clonotype was seen only a few times. CDR3 nucleotides: TGTGCCAGCAGCTATCGACAGGGGATACTCTCCTACGAGCAGTACTTC. This translates into CASSYRQGILSYEQYF. This rearrangement joins TRBV6-1 to TRBJ2-7, with 8 bases aligning to TRBD1. V shed 6 bases and J 0 bases; nucleotides not matched to a gene: 10. The CDR3 length is 16 residues. Germline V CDR1 and CDR2: MNHNS, SASEGT.

The CDR3 reads CASSQDMRENYNSPLHF. The CDR3 DNA reads as TGTGCCAGCAGCCAAGATATGAGGGAGAACTATAATTCACCCCTCCACTTT. This rearrangement joins TRBV4-2 to TRBJ1-6; D is undetermined. The germline CDR1 and CDR2 sequences are LGHNA and YNFKEQ. The V gene lost 0 bases and the J gene lost 3 bases, with 12 bases spanning the gap. This CDR3 spans 17 amino acids.

J is TRBJ2-3 and V is TRBV11-3; 9 bases align to TRBD2. Germline CDR1 and CDR2: SGHNT and YENEEA. With 5 bases clipped from V and 1 base from J, the junction kept 7 bases outside the gene matches. The CDR3 is made up of 16 amino acids. This CDR3 reads CASSPVAGAGTDTQYF. The CDR3 coding sequence is TGTGCCAGCAGCCCCGTAGCGGGAGCGGGCACAGATACGCAGTATTTT. The variable domain in full, with the rest retrieved from reference TRBV11-3 and TRBJ2-3, is EAGVVQSPRYKIIEKKQPVAFWCNPISGHNTLYWYLQNLGQGPELLIRYENEEAVDDSQLPKDRFSAERLKGVDSTLKIQPAELGDSAVYLCASSPVAGAGTDTQYFGPGTRLTVL.

The count of this clonotype is one. The CDR3 DNA reads TGTGCCAGCAGCTCGCGAGGTCCGGGTGAAAAACTGTTTTTT. It specifies CASSSRGPGEKLFF. The chain is built from TRBV7-2 and TRBJ1-4; no reliable D call. Germline V gives CDR1 SGHTA, CDR2 FQGNSA. The V end was cut by 4 bases, the J end by 7 bases, with 13 bases between. The CDR3 consists of 14 residues.

In its sample, this clonotype was seen a few times. CDR3 sequence (DNA): TGTGCCAGTAGTATAGGGACTAGCCCAGATACGCAGTATTTT. Its translation is CASSIGTSPDTQYF. The rearrangement uses TRBV19 and TRBJ2-3; TRBD2 aligns across 8 bases. The V gene end was trimmed by 1 base and the J gene end by 4 bases; junction bases not matched to a gene: 1. Germline V gene sequence: CDR1 LNHDA, CDR2 SQIVND (reference sequence). The CDR3 length is 14 residues.

This clonotype was observed a handful of times. The CDR3 here is CASSSRLDRNYGYTF. CDR3 coding DNA: TGTGCCAGCAGTTCAAGGCTCGACAGAAACTATGGCTACACCTTC. The chain joins TRBV12-3 or TRBV12-4 to TRBJ1-2; perhaps TRBD1 as D (5 bases). V was trimmed by 4 bases and J by 2 bases, leaving 14 bases between them. The CDR3 has 15 amino acids.

The chain has TRBV6-2 or TRBV6-3 and TRBJ1-6; possible D gene TRBD1, 5 bases. V was shortened by 6 bases and J by 9 bases, with 21 bases between the two germline ends. The CDR3 sequence is 16 residues long. In germline, CDR1 is MNHEY, CDR2 SVGEGT. The CDR3 region is CASSPRQTPESSPLHF. The CDR3 region has the DNA TGTGCCAGCAGCCCAAGACAGACCCCGGAGAGTTCACCCCTCCACTTT.

CDR3 protein: CATTGTGETQYF. The CDR3 DNA reads as TGTGCCACCACCGGGACAGGGGAGACCCAGTACTTC. The chain carries TRBV2 and TRBJ2-5; 9 nucleotides line up with TRBD1. The CDR3 consists of 12 residues. V was clipped by 10 bases and J by 5 bases; unmatched bases: 5. CDR1 is SNHLY and CDR2 is FYNNEI in the germline V gene. Filled out from reference TRBV2 and TRBJ2-5, the complete variable domain reads EPEVTQTPSHQVTQMGQEVILRCVPISNHLYFYWYRQILGQKVEFLVSFYNNEISEKSEIFDDQFSVERPDGSNFTLKIRSTKLEDSAMYFCATTGTGETQYFGPGTRLLVL.

This clonotype was seen a few times. This chain connects TRBV2 to TRBJ1-1; 9 bases agree with TRBD1. Germline-derived CDR1 and CDR2 are SNHLY and FYNNEI. Trimming cost V 4 bases and J 10 bases; bases outside gene matches: 7. The CDR3 has 13 residues. Here the CDR3 reads CASSADRGPSAFF. In DNA, the CDR3 is TGTGCCAGCAGTGCGGACAGGGGTCCCTCAGCTTTCTTT.

The chain recombines TRBV10-3 with TRBJ1-3, with D tentatively TRBD1 (5 bases). Germline V gene sequence: CDR1 ENHRY, CDR2 SYGVKD. Trimming took 6 bases from V and 0 from J, leaving 12 bases between them. This CDR3 contains 15 residues. The CDR3 is CAISPGRSSGNTIYF. The DNA of the CDR3 is TGTGCCATCAGCCCGGGACGTAGCTCTGGAAACACCATATATTTT.

This sequence joins TRBV6-4 and TRBJ2-1; perhaps TRBD2 as D (6 bases). Trimming took 5 bases from V and 5 from J, leaving 10 bases between them. The CDR3 is 13 residues long. Germline V gives CDR1 MRHNA, CDR2 SNTAGT. The CDR3 sequence: CASSRDLHNEQFF. CDR3 sequence (DNA): TGTGCCAGCAGTCGGGACTTACACAATGAGCAGTTCTTC.

This chain uses TRBV5-1 with TRBJ1-4; D might be TRBD1 (6 bases). The CDR3 has 15 residues. V lost 4 bases and J lost 0, with 10 bases in between. Germline loops: CDR1 SGHRS, CDR2 YFSETQ. CDR3 residues: CASSGEGATNEKLFF. The DNA of the CDR3 is TGCGCCAGCAGCGGGGAGGGGGCAACTAATGAAAAACTGTTTTTT.